This is a list of T cell receptor beta chains from one sample in a study of human T cells and chemical hapten exposure. TCRdb reprocessed the RACE reads with MiXCR, giving one entry per CDR3 protein. The sample holds 300,000 to 450,000 distinct CDR3 sequences; 5% to 6.5% are singletons and the top ten take 2.5% to 3%. Sequencing used whole blood, obtained in connection with sensitization to the hapten diphenylcyclopropenone (DPC). The receptors originated from a woman in her 50s with alopecia areata. Some clones in this sample may be carry-over from other donors' samples. CDR3s include the opening cysteine and the closing phenylalanine or tryptophan. A D gene is named only where the DNA matches it firmly. A row's size may be missing; if present it is once, few, many or a size class.

V gene: TRBV12-3/TRBV12-4
J gene: TRBJ1-2
D gene: TRBD1
clone size: NA
CDR3 DNA: TGTGCCAGCAGTAGGACAGGACTGATGAATGGCTACACCTTC
CDR3 protein: CASSRTGLMNGYTF

V gene: TRBV11-2
J gene: TRBJ1-4
D gene: TRBD1
clone size: NA
CDR3 DNA: TGTGCCAGCAGCCCGGGACAGGGATATAGTGAAAAACTGTTTTTT
CDR3 protein: CASSPGQGYSEKLFF

V gene: TRBV28
J gene: TRBJ2-5
D gene: NA
clone size: many
CDR3 DNA: TGTGCCAGCAGTTTACGGGGGAGAGAGACCCAGTACTTC
CDR3 protein: CASSLRGRETQYF

V gene: TRBV6-5
J gene: TRBJ1-2
D gene: NA
clone size: NA
CDR3 DNA: TGTGCCAGCAAAGGGGGGGACTATGGCTACACCTTC
CDR3 protein: CASKGGDYGYTF

V gene: TRBV6-2/TRBV6-3
J gene: TRBJ1-1
D gene: NA
clone size: NA
CDR3 DNA: TGTGCCGGGCGGGATGTGGGCACTGAAGCTTTCTTT
CDR3 protein: CAGRDVGTEAFF

V gene: TRBV20-1
J gene: TRBJ2-5
D gene: NA
clone size: many
CDR3 DNA: TGCAGTGCTCCCCCGGGGTGGAAAGAGACCCAGTACTTC
CDR3 protein: CSAPPGWKETQYF

V gene: TRBV6-6
J gene: TRBJ2-2
D gene: TRBD2
clone size: NA
CDR3 DNA: TGTGCCAGCACCTCCGGACTAGCGGGGGCCGGGGAGCTGTTTTTT
CDR3 protein: CASTSGLAGAGELFF

V gene: TRBV6-2/TRBV6-3
J gene: TRBJ1-1
D gene: NA
clone size: many
CDR3 DNA: TGTGCCAGCAGAATACAGGGATTTCCGAACACTGAAGCTTTCTTT
CDR3 protein: CASRIQGFPNTEAFF

V gene: TRBV18
J gene: TRBJ2-3
D gene: NA
clone size: many
CDR3 DNA: TGTGCCAGCTCACCAGCCAGGGGCCTCTCAACAGATACGCAGTATTTT
CDR3 protein: CASSPARGLSTDTQYF

V gene: TRBV12-3/TRBV12-4
J gene: TRBJ1-2
D gene: NA
clone size: many
CDR3 DNA: TGTGCCAGCAGCCCCCGACAGGCCCGCCGCTACACCTTC
CDR3 protein: CASSPRQARRYTF

V gene: TRBV3-1
J gene: TRBJ1-2
D gene: NA
clone size: NA
CDR3 DNA: TGTGCCAGCAGCCAAGAGGGGGGCATGGTGGAGGGCTACACCTTC
CDR3 protein: CASSQEGGMVEGYTF

V gene: TRBV5-1
J gene: TRBJ1-2
D gene: NA
clone size: NA
CDR3 DNA: TGCGCCAGCAGCTTGGCCAAAGGGAACTATGGCTACACCTTC
CDR3 protein: CASSLAKGNYGYTF

V gene: TRBV6-5
J gene: TRBJ1-2
D gene: NA
clone size: NA
CDR3 DNA: TGTGCCAGCAGTTACTCCGACAGCAATGGCTACACCTTC
CDR3 protein: CASSYSDSNGYTF